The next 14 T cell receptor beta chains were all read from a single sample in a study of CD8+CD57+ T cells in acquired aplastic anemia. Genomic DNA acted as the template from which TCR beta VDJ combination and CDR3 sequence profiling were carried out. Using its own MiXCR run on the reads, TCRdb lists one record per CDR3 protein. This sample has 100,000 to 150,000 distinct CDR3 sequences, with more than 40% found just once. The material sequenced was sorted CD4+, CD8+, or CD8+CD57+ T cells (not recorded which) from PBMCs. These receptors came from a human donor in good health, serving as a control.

CDR3 nucleotides: TGTGCCAGCAGCTTAAGGAACAGGGGGTTAGCTAACTATGGCTACACCTTC. As protein: CASSLRNRGLANYGYTF. This chain joins TRBV11-1 and TRBJ1-2; 8 bases line up with TRBD1. V dropped 2 bases and J dropped 0; count of bases not matched to a gene: 8. Per germline, CDR1 SGHAT and CDR2 FQDESV (reference sequence). The CDR3 sequence is 17 residues long.

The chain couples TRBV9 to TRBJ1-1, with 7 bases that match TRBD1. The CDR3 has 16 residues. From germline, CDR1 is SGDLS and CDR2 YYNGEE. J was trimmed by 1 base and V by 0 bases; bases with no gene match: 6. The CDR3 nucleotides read TGTGCCAGCAGCGTAGTCAGGGGGAAAGGGAACACTGAAGCTTTCTTT. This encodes CASSVVRGKGNTEAFF.

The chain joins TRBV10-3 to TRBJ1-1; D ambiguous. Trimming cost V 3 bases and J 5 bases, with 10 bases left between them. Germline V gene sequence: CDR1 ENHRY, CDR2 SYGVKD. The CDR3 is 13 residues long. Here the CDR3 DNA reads TGTGCCATCAGTGATGGAAGGGAAACTGAAGCTTTCTTT. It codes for CAISDGRETEAFF.

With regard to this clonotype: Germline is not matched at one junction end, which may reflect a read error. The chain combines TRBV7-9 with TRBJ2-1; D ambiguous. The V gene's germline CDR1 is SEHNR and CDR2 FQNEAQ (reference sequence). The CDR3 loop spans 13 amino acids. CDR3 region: CASSLAGNNGQFF. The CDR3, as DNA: TGTGCCAGCAGCTTAGCGGGAAACAATGGGCAGTTCTTC.

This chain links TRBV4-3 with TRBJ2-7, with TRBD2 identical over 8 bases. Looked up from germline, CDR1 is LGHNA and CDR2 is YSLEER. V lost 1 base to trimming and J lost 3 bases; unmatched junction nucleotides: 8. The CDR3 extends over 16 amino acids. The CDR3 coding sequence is TGCGCCAGCAGCCAAGCAGCGGGGGCCCCCTTCTACGAGCAGTACTTC. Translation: CASSQAAGAPFYEQYF.

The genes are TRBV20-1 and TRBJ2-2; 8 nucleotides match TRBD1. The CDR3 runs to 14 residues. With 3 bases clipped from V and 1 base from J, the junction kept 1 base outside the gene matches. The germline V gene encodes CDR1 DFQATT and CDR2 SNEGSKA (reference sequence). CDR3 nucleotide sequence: TGCAGTGCTAGGGGGACAGGGAACACCGGGGAGCTGTTTTTT. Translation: CSARGTGNTGELFF.

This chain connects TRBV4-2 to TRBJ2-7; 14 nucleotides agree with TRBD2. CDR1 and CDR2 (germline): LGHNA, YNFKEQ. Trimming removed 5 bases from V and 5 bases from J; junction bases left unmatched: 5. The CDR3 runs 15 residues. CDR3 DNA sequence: TGTGCCAGCAGCGCGACTAGCGGGGGGGGGGACGAGCAGTACTTC. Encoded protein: CASSATSGGGDEQYF.

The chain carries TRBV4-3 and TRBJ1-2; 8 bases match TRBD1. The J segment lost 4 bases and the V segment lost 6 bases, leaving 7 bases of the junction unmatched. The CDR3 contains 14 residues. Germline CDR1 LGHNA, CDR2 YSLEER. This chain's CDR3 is CASSQDRAFYGYTF. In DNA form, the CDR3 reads TGCGCCAGCAGTCAGGACAGGGCGTTCTATGGCTACACCTTC.

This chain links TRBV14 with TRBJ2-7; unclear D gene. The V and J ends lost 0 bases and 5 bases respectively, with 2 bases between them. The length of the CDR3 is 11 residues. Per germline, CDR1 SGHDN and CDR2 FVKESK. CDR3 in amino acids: CASSQENEQYF. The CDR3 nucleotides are TGTGCCAGCAGCCAAGAGAACGAGCAGTACTTC.

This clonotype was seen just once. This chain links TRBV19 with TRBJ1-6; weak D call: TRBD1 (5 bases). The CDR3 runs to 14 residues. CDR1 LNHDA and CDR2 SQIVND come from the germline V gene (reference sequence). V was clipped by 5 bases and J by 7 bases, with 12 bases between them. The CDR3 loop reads CASSLLGPNSPLHF. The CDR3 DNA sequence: TGTGCCAGTAGTCTGTTGGGGCCGAATTCACCCCTCCACTTT. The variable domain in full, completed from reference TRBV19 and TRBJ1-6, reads DGGITQSPKYLFRKEGQNVTLSCEQNLNHDAMYWYRQDPGQGLRLIYYSQIVNDFQKGDIAEGYSVSREKKESFPLTVTSAQKNPTAFYLCASSLLGPNSPLHFGNGTRLTVT.

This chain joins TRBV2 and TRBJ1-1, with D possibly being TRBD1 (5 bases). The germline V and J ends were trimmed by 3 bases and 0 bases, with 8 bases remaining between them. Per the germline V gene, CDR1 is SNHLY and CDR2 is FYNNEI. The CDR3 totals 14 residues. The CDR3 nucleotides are TGTGCCAGCAGTGAGCAGGGAATGAACACTGAAGCTTTCTTT. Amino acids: CASSEQGMNTEAFF.

CDR3 coding DNA: TGTGCCAGCAGTGAAGCCCTACTAGCTGGGGGCACAGATACGCAGTATTTT. It encodes CASSEALLAGGTDTQYF. The V and J genes are TRBV2 and TRBJ2-3, with a possible D match to TRBD2 (6 bases). V shed 0 bases and J shed 1 base, with 14 bases lying between them. Germline V lookup: CDR1 SNHLY, CDR2 FYNNEI. The CDR3 totals 17 residues.

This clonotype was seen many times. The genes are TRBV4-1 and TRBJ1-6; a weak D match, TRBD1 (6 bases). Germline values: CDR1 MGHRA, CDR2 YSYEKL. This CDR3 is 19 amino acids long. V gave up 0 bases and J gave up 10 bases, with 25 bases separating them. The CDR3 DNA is TGCGCCAGCAGCCAAGAGGGCTTTCCGGGCCAGGGGCGATCCTCACCCCTCCACTTT. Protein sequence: CASSQEGFPGQGRSSPLHF.

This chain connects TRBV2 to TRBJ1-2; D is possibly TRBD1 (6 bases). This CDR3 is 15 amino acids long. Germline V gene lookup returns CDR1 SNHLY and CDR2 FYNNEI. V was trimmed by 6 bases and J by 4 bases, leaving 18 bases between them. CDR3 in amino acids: CASRYLRGLGYGYTF. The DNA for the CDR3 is TGTGCCAGCAGGTATCTCAGGGGTCTCGGCTATGGCTACACCTTC.